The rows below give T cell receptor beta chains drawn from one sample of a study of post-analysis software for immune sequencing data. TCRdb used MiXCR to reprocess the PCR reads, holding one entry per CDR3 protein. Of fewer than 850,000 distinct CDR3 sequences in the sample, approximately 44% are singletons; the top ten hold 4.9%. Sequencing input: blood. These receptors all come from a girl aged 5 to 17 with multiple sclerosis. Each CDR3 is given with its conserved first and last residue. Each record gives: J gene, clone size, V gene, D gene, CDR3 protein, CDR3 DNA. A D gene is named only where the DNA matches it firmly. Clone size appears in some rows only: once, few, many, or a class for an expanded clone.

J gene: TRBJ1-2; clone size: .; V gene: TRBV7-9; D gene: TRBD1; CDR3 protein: CASSLGQGAPYGYTF; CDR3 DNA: TGTGCCAGCAGCTTAGGACAGGGGGCCCCCTATGGCTACACCTTC
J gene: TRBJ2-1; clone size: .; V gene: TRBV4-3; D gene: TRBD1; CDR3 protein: CASSQRDRGIYNEQFF; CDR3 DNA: TGCGCCAGCAGCCAACGGGACAGGGGAATTTACAATGAGCAGTTCTTC
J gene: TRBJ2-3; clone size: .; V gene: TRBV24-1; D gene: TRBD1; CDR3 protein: CATSDYGQGPSTDTQYF; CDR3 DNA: TGTGCCACCAGTGATTACGGACAGGGCCCCTCCACAGATACGCAGTATTTT
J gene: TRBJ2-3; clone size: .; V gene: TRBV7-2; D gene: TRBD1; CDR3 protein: CASSLGTGAVDTQYF; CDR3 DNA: TGTGCCAGCAGCCTCGGGACAGGGGCAGTAGATACGCAGTATTTT
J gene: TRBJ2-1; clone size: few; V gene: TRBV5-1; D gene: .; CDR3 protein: CASSYGPNNEQFF; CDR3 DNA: TGCGCCAGCAGCTATGGGCCCAACAATGAGCAGTTCTTC
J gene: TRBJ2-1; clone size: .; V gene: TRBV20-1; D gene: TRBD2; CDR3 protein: CSAPGLAGGLSYNEQFF; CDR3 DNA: TGCAGTGCTCCGGGACTAGCGGGAGGCCTCTCCTACAATGAGCAGTTCTTC
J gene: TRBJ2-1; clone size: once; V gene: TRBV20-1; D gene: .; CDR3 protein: CSARERAGLYNEQFF; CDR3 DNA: TGCAGTGCTAGAGAACGGGCGGGTCTCTACAATGAGCAGTTCTTC
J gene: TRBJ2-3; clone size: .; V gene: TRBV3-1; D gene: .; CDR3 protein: CASSQGPRNTDTQYF; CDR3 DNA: TGTGCCAGCAGCCAAGGGCCTCGGAACACAGATACGCAGTATTTT
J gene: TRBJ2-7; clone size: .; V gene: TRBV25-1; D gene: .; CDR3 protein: CASSGRTASYEQYF; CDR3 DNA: TGTGCCAGCAGTGGACGGACAGCATCCTACGAGCAGTACTTC
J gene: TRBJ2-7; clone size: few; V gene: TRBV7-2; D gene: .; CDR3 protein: CASSPGLRGTYEQYF; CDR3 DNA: TGTGCCAGCAGCCCAGGACTACGGGGAACCTACGAGCAGTACTTC
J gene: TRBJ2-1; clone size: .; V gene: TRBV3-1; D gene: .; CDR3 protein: CASSPTGWGEQFF; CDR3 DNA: TGTGCCAGCAGCCCAACCGGTTGGGGTGAGCAGTTCTTC
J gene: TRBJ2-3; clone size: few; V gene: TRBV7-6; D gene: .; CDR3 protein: CASSLMVGESTDTQYF; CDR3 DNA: TGTGCCAGCAGCTTAATGGTTGGGGAGAGCACAGATACGCAGTATTTT
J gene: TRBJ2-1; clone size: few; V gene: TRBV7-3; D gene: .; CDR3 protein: CASSLIVGAYEQFF; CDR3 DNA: TGTGCCAGCAGCTTAATAGTGGGGGCTTATGAGCAGTTCTTC
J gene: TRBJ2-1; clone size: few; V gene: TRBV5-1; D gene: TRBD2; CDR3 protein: CASSLEGTSSNEQFF; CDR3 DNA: TGCGCCAGCAGCCTGGAGGGGACTAGCTCCAATGAGCAGTTCTTC
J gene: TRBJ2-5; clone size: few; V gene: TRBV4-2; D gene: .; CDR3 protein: CASSQEGVAQYF; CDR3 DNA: TGTGCCAGCAGCCAAGAGGGGGTTGCGCAGTACTTC
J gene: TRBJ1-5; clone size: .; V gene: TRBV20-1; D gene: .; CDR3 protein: CSARERGSQPQHF; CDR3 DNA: TGCAGTGCTAGAGAACGCGGGAGCCAGCCCCAGCATTTT
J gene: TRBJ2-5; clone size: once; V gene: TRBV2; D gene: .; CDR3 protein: CASSGRRGEQYF; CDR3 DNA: TGTGCCAGCAGTGGACGCCGAGGGGAGCAGTACTTC
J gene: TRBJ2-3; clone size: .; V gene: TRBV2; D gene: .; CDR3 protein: CASRNRQAGTDTQYF; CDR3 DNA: TGTGCCAGCAGAAACCGACAGGCCGGCACAGATACGCAGTATTTT
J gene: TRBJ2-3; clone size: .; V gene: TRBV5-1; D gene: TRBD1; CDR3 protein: CASGQDTDTQYF; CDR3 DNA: TGCGCCAGCGGACAGGACACAGATACGCAGTATTTT
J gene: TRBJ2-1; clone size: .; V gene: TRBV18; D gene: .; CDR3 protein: CASSLARAGVRFDNEQFF; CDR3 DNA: TGTGCCAGCTCACTGGCTAGGGCAGGGGTTCGTTTCGACAATGAGCAGTTCTTC
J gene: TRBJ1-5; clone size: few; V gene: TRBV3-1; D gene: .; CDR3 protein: CASSPLYNQPQHF; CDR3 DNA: TGTGCCAGCAGCCCCCTATACAATCAGCCCCAGCATTTT
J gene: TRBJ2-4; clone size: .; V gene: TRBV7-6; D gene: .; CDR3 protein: CASSSYSGSGEQYF; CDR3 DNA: TGTGCCAGCAGCTCCTACTCTGGGTCGGGGGAGCAGTACTTC
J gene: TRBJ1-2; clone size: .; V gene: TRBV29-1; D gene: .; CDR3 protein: CSVGSEAYGYTF; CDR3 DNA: TGCAGCGTTGGATCGGAAGCCTATGGCTACACCTTC
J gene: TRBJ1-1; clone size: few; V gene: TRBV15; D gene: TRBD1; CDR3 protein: CATIRTGMNTEAFF; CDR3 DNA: TGTGCCACCATCCGGACAGGGATGAACACTGAAGCTTTCTTT
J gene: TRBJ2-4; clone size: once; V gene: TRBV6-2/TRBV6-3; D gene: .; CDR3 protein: CASSYRGILAKNIQYF; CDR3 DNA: TGTGCCAGCAGTTACCGCGGGATCCTAGCCAAAAACATTCAGTACTTC
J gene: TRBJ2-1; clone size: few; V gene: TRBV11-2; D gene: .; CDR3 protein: CASSLDIRDWDNEQFF; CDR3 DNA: TGTGCCAGCAGCTTAGATATCCGGGACTGGGACAATGAGCAGTTCTTC
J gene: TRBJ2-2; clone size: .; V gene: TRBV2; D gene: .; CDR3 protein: CASSIREGTGELFF; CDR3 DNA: TGTGCCAGCAGTATAAGAGAGGGGACCGGGGAGCTGTTTTTT
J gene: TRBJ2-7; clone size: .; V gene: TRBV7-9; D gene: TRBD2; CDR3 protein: CASSLGLAGQQYF; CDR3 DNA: TGTGCCAGCAGCTTGGGACTAGCGGGGCAGCAGTACTTC
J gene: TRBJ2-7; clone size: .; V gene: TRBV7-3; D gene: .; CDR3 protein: CASSSSGRERFREQYF; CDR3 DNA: TGTGCCAGCAGCTCCTCGGGACGGGAGAGGTTTAGGGAGCAGTACTTC
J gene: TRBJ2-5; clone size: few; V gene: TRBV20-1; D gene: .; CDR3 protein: CSAREMTGNEETQYF; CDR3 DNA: TGCAGTGCTAGAGAAATGACAGGCAACGAAGAGACCCAGTACTTC
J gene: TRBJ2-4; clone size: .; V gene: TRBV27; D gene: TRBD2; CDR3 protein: CASSLRYPGLAGAKNIQYF; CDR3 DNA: TGTGCCAGCAGTCTACGATATCCGGGACTAGCGGGAGCCAAAAACATTCAGTACTTC
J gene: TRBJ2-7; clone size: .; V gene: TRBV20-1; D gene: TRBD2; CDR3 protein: CSARGKTSGSSYEQYF; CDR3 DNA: TGCAGTGCTAGAGGAAAAACTAGCGGTAGCTCCTACGAGCAGTACTTC
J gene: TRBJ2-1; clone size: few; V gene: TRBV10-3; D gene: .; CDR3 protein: CAIGPTSGNHEQFF; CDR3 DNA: TGTGCCATAGGGCCGACTAGTGGAAATCATGAGCAGTTCTTC
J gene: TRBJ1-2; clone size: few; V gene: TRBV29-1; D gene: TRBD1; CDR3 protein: CSVEPPTGGVGDYGYTF; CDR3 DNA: TGCAGCGTTGAGCCCCCGACAGGGGGAGTCGGCGACTATGGCTACACCTTC
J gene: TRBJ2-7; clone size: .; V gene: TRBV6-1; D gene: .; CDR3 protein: CASSEGVPYEQYF; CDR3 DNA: TGTGCCAGCAGTGAAGGGGTACCCTACGAGCAGTACTTC
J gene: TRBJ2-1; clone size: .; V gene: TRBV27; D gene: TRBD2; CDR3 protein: CASSPGLAEDRSYNEQFF; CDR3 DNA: TGTGCCAGCAGTCCGGGACTAGCGGAGGACCGCTCCTACAATGAGCAGTTCTTC
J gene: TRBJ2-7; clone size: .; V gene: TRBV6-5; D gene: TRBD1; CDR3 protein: CASRPLDRGILYEQYF; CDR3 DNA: TGTGCCAGCAGACCTTTGGACAGGGGTATATTGTACGAGCAGTACTTC
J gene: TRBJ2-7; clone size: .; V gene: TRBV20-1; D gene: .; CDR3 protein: CSASNDPYRPYEQYF; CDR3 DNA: TGCAGTGCTAGCAACGACCCCTACCGACCTTACGAGCAGTACTTC
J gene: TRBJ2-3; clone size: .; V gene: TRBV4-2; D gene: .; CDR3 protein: CASSLGRQGDTQYF; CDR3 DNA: TGTGCCAGCAGCCTGGGGAGGCAAGGGGATACGCAGTATTTT
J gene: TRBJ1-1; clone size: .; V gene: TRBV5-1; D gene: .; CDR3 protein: CASIAGNTEAFF; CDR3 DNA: TGCGCCAGCATAGCGGGTAACACTGAAGCTTTCTTT
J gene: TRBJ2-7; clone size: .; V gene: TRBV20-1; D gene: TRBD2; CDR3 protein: CSAILGTSGVYEQYF; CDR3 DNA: TGCAGTGCTATCCTAGGGACTAGCGGAGTCTACGAGCAGTACTTC
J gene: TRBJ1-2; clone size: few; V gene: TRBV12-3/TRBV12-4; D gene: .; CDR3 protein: CASSLSAQGVPGYTF; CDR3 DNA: TGTGCCAGCAGTTTATCTGCCCAGGGTGTTCCCGGCTACACCTTC
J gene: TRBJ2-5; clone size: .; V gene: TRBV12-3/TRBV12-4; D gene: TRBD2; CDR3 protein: CASSSTSGSETQYF; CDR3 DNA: TGTGCCAGCAGTTCGACTAGCGGGAGCGAGACCCAGTACTTC
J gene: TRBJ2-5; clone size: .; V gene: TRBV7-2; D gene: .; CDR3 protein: CASSLAPDRQLTQYF; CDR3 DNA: TGTGCCAGCAGCTTAGCGCCCGACAGACAATTGACCCAGTACTTC
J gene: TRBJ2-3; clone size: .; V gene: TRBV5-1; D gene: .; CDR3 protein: CASSPQGGLPGDTQYF; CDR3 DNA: TGCGCCAGCAGCCCTCAGGGGGGCCTGCCCGGTGATACGCAGTATTTT
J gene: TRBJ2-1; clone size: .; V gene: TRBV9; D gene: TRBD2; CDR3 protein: CASSVATASGSNEQFF; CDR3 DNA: TGTGCCAGCAGCGTAGCTACGGCTAGCGGGAGTAATGAGCAGTTCTTC
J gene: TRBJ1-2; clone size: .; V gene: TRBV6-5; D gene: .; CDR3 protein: CACSYSSGRRINYGYTF; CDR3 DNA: TGTGCCTGCAGTTATTCCTCTGGGAGACGAATCAACTATGGCTACACCTTC
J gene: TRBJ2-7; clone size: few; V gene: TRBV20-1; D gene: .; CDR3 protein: CSARDSKGGEQYF; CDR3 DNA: TGCAGTGCTAGAGATTCCAAGGGGGGCGAGCAGTACTTC
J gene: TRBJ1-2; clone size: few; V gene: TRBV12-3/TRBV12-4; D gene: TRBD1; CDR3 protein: CASSLRTGGSYTF; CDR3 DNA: TGTGCCAGCAGTTTACGGACAGGGGGGAGCTACACCTTC
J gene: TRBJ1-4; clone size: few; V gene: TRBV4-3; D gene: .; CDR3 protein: CASSQVAGGGNEKLFF; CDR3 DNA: TGCGCCAGCAGCCAAGTTGCCGGAGGGGGAAATGAAAAACTGTTTTTT
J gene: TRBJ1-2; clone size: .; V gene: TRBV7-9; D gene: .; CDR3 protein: CASGGGHGYTF; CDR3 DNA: TGTGCCAGCGGGGGGGGCCATGGCTACACCTTC
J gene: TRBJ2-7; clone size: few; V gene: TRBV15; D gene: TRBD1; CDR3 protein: CATSRTGGDEQYF; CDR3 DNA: TGTGCCACCAGCCGGACAGGGGGCGACGAGCAGTACTTC
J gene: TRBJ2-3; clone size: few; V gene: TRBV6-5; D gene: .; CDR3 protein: CASRSTATQYF; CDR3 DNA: TGTGCCAGCAGGTCTACTGCTACGCAGTATTTT
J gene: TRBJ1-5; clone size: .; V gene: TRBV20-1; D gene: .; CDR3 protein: CSARVGGRGNQPQHF; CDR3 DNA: TGCAGTGCTAGGGTTGGGGGGCGAGGCAATCAGCCCCAGCATTTT
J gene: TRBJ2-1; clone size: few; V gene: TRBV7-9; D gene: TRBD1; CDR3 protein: CASSYGQGAHNEQFF; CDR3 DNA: TGTGCCAGCAGCTATGGACAGGGGGCGCACAATGAGCAGTTCTTC
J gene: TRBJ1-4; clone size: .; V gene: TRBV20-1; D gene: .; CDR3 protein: CSARSRTGDEKLFF; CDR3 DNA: TGCAGTGCCAGGTCCAGGACGGGGGATGAAAAACTGTTTTTT
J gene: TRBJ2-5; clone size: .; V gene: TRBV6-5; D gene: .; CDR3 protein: CASSYSIFHNEQYF; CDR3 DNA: TGTGCCAGCAGTTACTCGATTTTCCACAATGAGCAGTACTTC
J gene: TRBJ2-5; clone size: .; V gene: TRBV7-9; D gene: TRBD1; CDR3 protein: CASSTRSDRVGETQYF; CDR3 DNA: TGTGCCAGCAGCACCAGATCGGACAGGGTGGGGGAGACCCAGTACTTC
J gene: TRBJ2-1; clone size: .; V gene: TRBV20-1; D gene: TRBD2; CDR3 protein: CSAGGLAGGTAEQFF; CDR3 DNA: TGCAGTGCTGGCGGACTAGCGGGCGGGACGGCTGAGCAGTTCTTC
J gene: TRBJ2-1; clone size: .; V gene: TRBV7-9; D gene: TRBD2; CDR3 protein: CASSPIWASGRENEQFF; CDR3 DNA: TGTGCCAGCAGCCCAATCTGGGCTAGCGGGAGGGAGAATGAGCAGTTCTTC